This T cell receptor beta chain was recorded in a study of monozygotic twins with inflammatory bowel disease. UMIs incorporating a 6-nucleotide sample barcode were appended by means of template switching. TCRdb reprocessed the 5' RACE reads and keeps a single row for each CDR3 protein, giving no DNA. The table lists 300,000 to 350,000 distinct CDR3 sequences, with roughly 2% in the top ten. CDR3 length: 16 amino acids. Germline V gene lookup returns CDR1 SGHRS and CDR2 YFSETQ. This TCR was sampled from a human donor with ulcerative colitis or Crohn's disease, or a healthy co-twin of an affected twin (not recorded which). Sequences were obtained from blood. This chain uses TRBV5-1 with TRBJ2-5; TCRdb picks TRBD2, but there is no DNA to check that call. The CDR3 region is CASSHPLAAAQETQYF.